The sequence of this T cell receptor beta chain was determined in a study of blood T cells in healthy people across ages. Study results and limitations: Expanded clonotype changes were possibly confounded by unknown donor CMV status. Using unsorted PBMCs precluded a conclusive naive versus antigen-experienced comparison.

The trim removed 3 bases at V and 5 bases at J, leaving 5 bases unmatched. Per germline, CDR1 MNHEY and CDR2 SMNVEV (reference sequence). The CDR3 extends over 15 amino acids. The use of a sample-barcoded 5' primer and a J-beta primer mix characterized a second PCR of roughly 7 to 12 cycles. From the 5' RACE reads, TCRdb called clonotypes with MiXCR, one entry per CDR3 protein. The sample records fewer than 1,000,000 distinct CDR3 sequences, more than 40% being singletons. In this sample, this clonotype turned up a few times. Its antigen is not identified. This chain links TRBV27 with TRBJ2-1, with 9 bases matching TRBD2. The clonotype originates from a man aged 55 to 70 in good health. Sequences were obtained from blood. DNA for the CDR3: TGTGCCAGCAGTTTTGTAGCGGGGGCCAACAATGAGCAGTTCTTC. Translated: CASSFVAGANNEQFF.